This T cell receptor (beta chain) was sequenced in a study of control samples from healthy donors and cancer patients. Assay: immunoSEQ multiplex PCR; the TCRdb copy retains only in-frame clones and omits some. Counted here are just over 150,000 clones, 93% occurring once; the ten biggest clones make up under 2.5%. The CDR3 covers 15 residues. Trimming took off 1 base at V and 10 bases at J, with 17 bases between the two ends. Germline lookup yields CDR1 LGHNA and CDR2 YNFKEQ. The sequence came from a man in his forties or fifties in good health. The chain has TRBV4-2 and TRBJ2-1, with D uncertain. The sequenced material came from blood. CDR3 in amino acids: CASSQGTVNPGEQFF. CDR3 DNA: TGTGCCAGCAGCCAAGGGACGGTCAACCCCGGCGAGCAGTTCTTC.